This TCR beta chain stems from a study of T cell repertoires in cytomegalovirus infection. Germline CDR1 and CDR2: SGHVS and FNYEAQ. The junction had 20 bases not matched to a gene; V was cut back by 5 bases and J by 0 bases. The CDR3 consists of 21 residues. TCRdb reprocessed the reads with MiXCR, giving one entry per CDR3 protein. The sample consists of around 740,000 distinct CDR3 sequences, approximately 40% of them appearing once. J is TRBJ2-1 and V is TRBV7-6, with 9 bases identical to TRBD2. The clonotype was recovered from a human donor in good health (CMV status not recorded). Some clones in this sample may be carry-over from other donors' samples. What was sequenced was PBMCs. Here the CDR3 reads CASSRSFVIAGVPSSYNEQFF. CDR3 coding DNA: TGTGCCAGCAGCCGTAGTTTCGTGATAGCGGGAGTTCCGAGCTCCTACAATGAGCAGTTCTTC.